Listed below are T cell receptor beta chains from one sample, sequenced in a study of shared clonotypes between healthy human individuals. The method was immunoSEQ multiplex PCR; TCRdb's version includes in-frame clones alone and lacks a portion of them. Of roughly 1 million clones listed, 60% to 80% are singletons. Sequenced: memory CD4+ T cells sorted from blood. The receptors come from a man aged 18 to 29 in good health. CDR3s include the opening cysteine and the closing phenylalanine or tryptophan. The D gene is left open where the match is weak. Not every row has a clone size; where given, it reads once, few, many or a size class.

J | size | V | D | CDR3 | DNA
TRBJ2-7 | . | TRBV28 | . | CASSSPGRGGGEQYF | TGTGCCAGCAGTTCCCCGGGCAGGGGAGGAGGAGAGCAGTACTTC
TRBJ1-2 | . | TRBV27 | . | CASSPRGNYGYTF | TGTGCCAGCAGCCCCCGTGGGAACTATGGCTACACCTTC
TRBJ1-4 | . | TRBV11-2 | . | CASSPGVGRRGEKLFF | TGTGCCAGCAGCCCCGGGGTTGGACGACGTGGCGAAAAACTGTTTTTT
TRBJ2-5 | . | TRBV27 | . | CASRGRLEETQYF | TGTGCCAGCAGAGGACGGTTGGAAGAGACCCAGTACTTC
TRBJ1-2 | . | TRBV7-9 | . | CASSHFESGGYTF | TGTGCCAGCAGCCACTTCGAGTCGGGTGGCTACACCTTC
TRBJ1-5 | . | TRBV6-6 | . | CASSYPPGGLGQPQHF | TGTGCCAGCAGTTACCCCCCCGGCGGGCTCGGCCAGCCCCAGCATTTT
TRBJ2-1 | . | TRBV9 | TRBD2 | CASSPTAAGVVDEQFF | TGTGCCAGCAGCCCCACCGCAGCGGGAGTAGTGGATGAGCAGTTCTTC
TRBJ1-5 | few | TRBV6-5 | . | CASTSGGGQPQHF | TGTGCCAGCACCTCCGGGGGAGGTCAGCCCCAGCATTTT
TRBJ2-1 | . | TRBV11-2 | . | CASSPVPGPYNEQFF | TGTGCCAGCAGCCCAGTTCCGGGCCCCTACAATGAGCAGTTCTTC
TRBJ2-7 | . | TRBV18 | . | CASSPATVGEQYF | TGTGCCAGCTCACCAGCAACCGTGGGGGAGCAGTACTTC
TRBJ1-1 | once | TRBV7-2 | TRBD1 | CASSSDRGRTEAFF | TGTGCCAGCAGCTCTGACAGGGGTAGAACTGAAGCTTTCTTT
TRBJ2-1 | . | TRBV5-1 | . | CASSQDWSSYNEQFF | TGCGCCAGCAGCCAGGACTGGAGCTCCTACAATGAGCAGTTCTTC
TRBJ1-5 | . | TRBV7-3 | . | CASSSPHKGGHSNQPQHF | TGTGCCAGCAGCTCCCCACATAAGGGGGGACATAGCAATCAGCCCCAGCATTTT
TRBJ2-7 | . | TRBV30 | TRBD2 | CAWSMAAGGLSEQYF | TGTGCCTGGAGTATGGCAGCGGGAGGGCTATCCGAGCAGTACTTC
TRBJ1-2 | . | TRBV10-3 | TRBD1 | CATADRAGYTF | TGTGCCACCGCGGACAGGGCGGGCTACACCTTC
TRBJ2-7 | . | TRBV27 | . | CASSPGTVLNQQYF | TGTGCCAGCAGTCCGGGGACCGTACTTAACCAGCAGTACTTC
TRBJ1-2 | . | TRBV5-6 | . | CASSLGGNSLGYTF | TGTGCCAGCAGCTTGGGAGGGAATAGCCTGGGCTACACCTTC
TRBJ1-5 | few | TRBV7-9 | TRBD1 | CASSPDRAQNQPQHF | TGTGCCAGCAGCCCAGACAGGGCCCAGAATCAGCCCCAGCATTTT
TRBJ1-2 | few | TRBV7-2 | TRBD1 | CASSLTGAEYGYTF | TGTGCCAGCAGCTTAACAGGGGCGGAGTATGGCTACACCTTC
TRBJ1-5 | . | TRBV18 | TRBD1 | CASSLGQGDGQPQHF | TGTGCCAGCTCGCTGGGACAGGGGGACGGTCAGCCCCAGCATTTT
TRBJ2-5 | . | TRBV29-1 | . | CSFGKGGKETQYF | TGCAGCTTCGGGAAGGGGGGAAAAGAGACCCAGTACTTC
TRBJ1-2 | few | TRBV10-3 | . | CAISSRHNYGYTF | TGTGCCATCAGTTCTCGACATAACTATGGCTACACCTTC
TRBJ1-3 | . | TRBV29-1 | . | CSVRPDGGSGNTIYF | TGCAGCGTCCGCCCGGACGGGGGCTCTGGAAACACCATATATTTT
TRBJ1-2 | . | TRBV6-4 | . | CASTPHTSNYGYTF | TGTGCCAGCACCCCCCACACTTCTAACTATGGCTACACCTTC
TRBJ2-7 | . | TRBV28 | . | CASRGDWTSYEQYF | TGTGCCAGCAGGGGGGACTGGACTTCCTACGAGCAGTACTTC
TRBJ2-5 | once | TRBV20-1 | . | CSAPESTQYF | TGCAGTGCTCCTGAGAGTACCCAGTACTTC
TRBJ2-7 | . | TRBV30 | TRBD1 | CAWSVRGTGSHEQYF | TGTGCCTGGAGTGTACGAGGGACAGGCTCCCACGAGCAGTACTTC
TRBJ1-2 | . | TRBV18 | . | CASSPLKTTNYGYTF | TGTGCCAGCTCACCTCTCAAAACTACTAACTATGGCTACACCTTC
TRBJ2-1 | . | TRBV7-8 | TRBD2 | CASSLAGGTYNEQFF | TGTGCCAGCAGCTTAGCGGGGGGGACGTACAATGAGCAGTTCTTC